Described below is a single T cell receptor beta chain sequence and its context. In germline, CDR1 is SGHVS, CDR2 FQNEAQ. V lost 5 bases, J lost 0 bases, and 7 bases stayed unmatched. The length of the CDR3 is 16 residues. Both 60 Vbeta primers and 13 Jbeta primers went into the PCR. Generated by immunoSEQ multiplex PCR, the TCRdb table keeps only in-frame clones and is missing some. The sample holds 150,000 to 200,000 clones, 65% to 85% seen once. This entry belongs to a study of cytomegalovirus exposure and HLA in healthy donors. The sample consisted of PBMCs. The genes are TRBV7-8 and TRBJ1-5; 7 bases align to TRBD1. The clonotype was recovered from a man aged 35 to 55 in good health and CMV-seropositive. The CDR3 here is CASSVTGQRSNQPQHF. The CDR3 DNA reads TGTGCCAGCAGCGTCACGGGACAGCGTAGCAATCAGCCCCAGCATTTT. Variable domain in full (rest from reference TRBV7-8 and TRBJ1-5): GAGVSQSPRYKVAKRGQDVALRCDPISGHVSLFWYQQALGQGPEFLTYFQNEAQLDKSGLPSDRFFAERPEGSVSTLKIQRTQQEDSAVYLCASSVTGQRSNQPQHFGDGTRLSIL.